This T cell receptor (beta chain) was recovered during a study of PD-1 blockade in classical Hodgkin lymphoma (dated by TCRdb to 2019 to 2021). A note on the overall study: Nivolumab dosing was 3 mg/kg intravenously every 2 weeks, continuing until either disease progression or unacceptable toxicity. To define a peripheral blood immune signature of response to PD-1 blockade in classical Hodgkin lymphoma, the study combined TCR beta sequencing with CyTOF. The paper as a whole reports these results and caveats: Trial patients with a complete response had baseline diversity similar to that of newly diagnosed patients, while partial responders and progressors had significantly lower diversity. CD4+ but not CD8+ TCR diversity rose significantly by C4D1 (p=0.0027 vs p=0.16), most apparent in complete responders (p=0.02). The study was limited to a single clinical trial cohort, and causes of repertoire differences, possibly disease activity or prior therapy, remained undefined. Baseline TCR diversity was reported to be lower in newly diagnosed patients than in healthy donors, and even lower in relapsed/refractory patients. Lower diversity was observed in patients in whom nivolumab was started less than 1 year after ASCT, and these patients were excluded from later analyses so that confounding by immune reconstitution would be avoided.

The Qiagen DNeasy kit was used to extract genomic DNA both from unsorted PBMCs and from the negatively selected CD4+ and CD8+ fractions. TCR beta CDR3 regions were subjected to amplification by immunoSEQ multiplex PCR with primers that anneal to V and J segments. A synthetic immune receptor repertoire was used to minimize amplification bias, and any residual bias was removed computationally once sequencing was done. The source study handled its data this way. Custom Python scripts were used to quantify repertoire diversity as the Shannon entropy index. Unsorted, CD4+ and CD8+ repertoires were analyzed separately, except in combined analyses where CD4+ and CD8+ sequences were merged in silico. A clone was considered expanded if an increase in frequency of at least 2-fold after treatment relative to C1D1 was found, and a pseudocount of 0.5 was applied to clones undetected at baseline. Singleton clones were defined as clones with 0 or 1 copy at C1D1, and non-singleton clones were defined as clones with 2 or more copies. By matching protein sequences in sorted samples from the same patient, clones expanded in unsorted samples were annotated as CD4+, CD8+ or unknown. Wilcoxon tests on paired samples were used to test diversity changes from C1D1 to C4D1. TCRdb provides this immuneACCESS table in a form limited to in-frame rearrangements. Some clones are lacking; in checked studies, under half of them reflect an unresolved V gene, and why the rest are absent is not known. V, J and clone size are taken as reported in that table, and D and trimming were inferred from the DNA itself. This sample has approximately 28,000 clones in its table, and approximately 79% of those were observed once. The leading ten clones occupy around 0.6% of the sample.

Trimming takes 4 bases off V and 3 bases off J; junction bases not matched to a gene: 2. CDR1 and CDR2 were assigned from the germline V gene as ENHRY and SYGVKD. Its CDR3 holds 14 amino acids, cysteine through phenylalanine. Only the CDR3 part of the read is kept: 42 bases, read in frame from the first base. Only one count was recorded for this clone. It lacks a known antigen. No much larger clone exists at a distance of one base, and base qualities are not known. Taken with the paper, the label for time point translates to: cycle 4 day 1 (C4D1), after less than seven weeks of nivolumab. Relapse after autologous stem cell transplantation had occurred in all trial patients, and cohorts A, B and C were distinguished by prior brentuximab vedotin exposure. A Miltenyi CD4+ T cell isolation kit was used for magnetic negative selection to purify CD4+ T cells from thawed PBMCs. The trial cohort included 55 to 65 patients with relapsed/refractory classical Hodgkin lymphoma, and each patient had a best overall response of complete response, partial response or progressive disease. Trial patients were treated with single-agent nivolumab in the multi-cohort phase II CheckMate 205 trial. An independent review committee assessed best overall response by applying the 2007 International Working Group response criteria. PBMCs from the trial were collected at three points: immediately before nivolumab initiation (C1D1), and during therapy at cycle 2 day 1 and cycle 4 day 1. Peripheral blood was collected in 8 mL Vacutainer Cell Preparation Tubes, from which PBMCs were isolated by centrifugation and then cryopreserved. Purified CD4+ and CD8+ fractions were generated only in cases for which an additional PBMC sample was available. On LS columns in a quadroMACS separator, the magnetically labelled cells were depleted, and the flow-through was collected as the purified fraction.

The V gene is TRBV10-3 and the J gene is TRBJ2-2, and TRBD1 aligns with 7 junction nucleotides. This clonotype was sampled from a human donor with classical Hodgkin lymphoma. The sample in question was CD4+ T cells from blood, obtained before the fourth cycle of nivolumab. The CDR3: CAISVDRDTGELFF. The base sequence is TGTGCCATCAGTGTAGACAGGGACACCGGGGAGCTGTTTTTT.